This is a list of T cell receptor beta chains from one sample in a study of blood T cell repertoires in COVID-19. Measured with immunoSEQ multiplex PCR; TCRdb has only the in-frame clones, and not every one. The table includes around 310,000 clones, more than 75% detected once. Sequenced material: peripheral blood. These TCRs come from a woman aged 45-59 years with active or convalescent COVID-19. Both conserved end residues are part of each CDR3. A D gene is named only where the DNA matches it firmly. The listing skips clone size in some rows; elsewhere it reads once, few, many or a size class.

CDR3aa | CDR3nt | abundance | d_gene | j_gene | v_gene
CASSISGRVDGQPQHF | TGTGCCAGTAGTATCTCAGGCAGGGTGGATGGTCAGCCCCAGCATTTT | NA | NA | TRBJ1-5 | TRBV19
CASSEGTGAVQPQHF | TGTGCCAGCAGTGAAGGGACAGGGGCCGTACAGCCCCAGCATTTT | NA | TRBD1 | TRBJ1-5 | TRBV2
CAIAGSNTEAFF | TGTGCCATCGCGGGTTCGAACACTGAAGCTTTCTTT | NA | NA | TRBJ1-1 | TRBV10-3
CASSQGGTSAYEQYF | TGTGCCAGCAGCCAAGGAGGGACTAGCGCCTACGAGCAGTACTTC | once | TRBD2 | TRBJ2-7 | TRBV4-2
CASSANPGQGIVNEQFF | TGTGCCAGCTCAGCCAACCCTGGACAGGGAATAGTCAATGAGCAGTTCTTC | NA | TRBD1 | TRBJ2-1 | TRBV18
CASQTSGGAGELFF | TGTGCCAGCCAAACTAGCGGTGGGGCCGGGGAGCTGTTTTTT | NA | TRBD2 | TRBJ2-2 | TRBV7-3
CASSLSAGQGHNSPLHF | TGTGCCAGCAGCTTGAGCGCTGGACAGGGCCATAATTCACCCCTCCACTTT | few | TRBD1 | TRBJ1-6 | TRBV5-6
CAWKQTGVLGAKGYTF | TGTGCCTGGAAGCAAACGGGCGTACTGGGGGCTAAAGGCTACACCTTC | NA | NA | TRBJ1-2 | TRBV30
CASSANRASTEAFF | TGTGCCAGCAGCGCGAACCGAGCTAGCACTGAAGCTTTCTTT | few | NA | TRBJ1-1 | TRBV11-3
CAITDGEITDTQYF | TGTGCCATCACCGACGGGGAAATCACAGATACGCAGTATTTT | NA | NA | TRBJ2-3 | TRBV10-3
CAWSVEGQLGNTIYF | TGTGCCTGGAGTGTGGAAGGACAGCTAGGAAACACCATATATTTT | NA | NA | TRBJ1-3 | TRBV30
CASSLEGRNSPLHF | TGCGCCAGCAGCTTGGAAGGGAGAAATTCACCCCTCCACTTT | NA | NA | TRBJ1-6 | TRBV5-1
CASSLPDLGQEYGYTF | TGCGCCAGCAGCCTGCCTGATCTGGGACAGGAGTATGGCTACACCTTC | NA | TRBD1 | TRBJ1-2 | TRBV5-1
CASSLRNNEQFF | TGTGCCAGCAGCTTACGTAACAATGAGCAGTTCTTC | few | NA | TRBJ2-1 | TRBV7-8
CASSPSTKVGGYTF | TGTGCCAGCAGTCCGTCAACCAAGGTGGGCGGCTACACCTTC | NA | NA | TRBJ1-2 | TRBV27
CASSVATGAGGRPYSTDTQYF | TGTGCCAGCAGCGTAGCTACGGGAGCGGGGGGCCGCCCCTATAGCACAGATACGCAGTATTTT | NA | TRBD2 | TRBJ2-3 | TRBV9
CASSLGAGGTGELFF | TGCGCCAGCAGCTTGGGAGCGGGAGGCACCGGGGAGCTGTTTTTT | NA | TRBD2 | TRBJ2-2 | TRBV5-1
CAWGRGPISGNTIYF | TGTGCCTGGGGCAGGGGGCCTATCTCTGGAAACACCATATATTTT | NA | TRBD1 | TRBJ1-3 | TRBV30
CAWSSRGQGDEQYF | TGTGCCTGGAGTTCAAGGGGGCAGGGGGACGAGCAGTACTTC | NA | TRBD1 | TRBJ2-7 | TRBV30
CASSLTSGFRDTQYF | TGTGCCAGCAGTCTGACTAGCGGTTTTAGGGATACGCAGTATTTT | NA | TRBD2 | TRBJ2-3 | TRBV28
CSAAGGLGQPQHF | TGCAGCGCCGCGGGGGGGCTAGGTCAGCCCCAGCATTTT | NA | NA | TRBJ1-5 | TRBV29-1
CASSLAGQADTQYF | TGCGCCAGCAGCTTGGCAGGGCAAGCAGATACGCAGTATTTT | NA | NA | TRBJ2-3 | TRBV5-1
CASSYSNPKRGNTDTQYF | TGTGCCAGCAGTTACTCGAATCCAAAGCGGGGAAACACAGATACGCAGTATTTT | NA | TRBD2 | TRBJ2-3 | TRBV6-2/TRBV6-3
CASSFSGGAYEKLFF | TGTGCCAGCAGTTTCTCAGGGGGCGCTTATGAAAAACTGTTTTTT | NA | TRBD1 | TRBJ1-4 | TRBV6-5
CASSLRQGNTDTQYF | TGTGCCAGCAGTTTACGGCAGGGGAACACAGATACGCAGTATTTT | NA | NA | TRBJ2-3 | TRBV28
CASRSPQGSSGYTF | TGTGCCAGCAGGTCCCCACAGGGCTCGAGTGGCTACACCTTC | NA | NA | TRBJ1-2 | TRBV5-4
CSASGSSGRAGEQYF | TGCAGTGCTAGTGGGTCTAGCGGGAGGGCCGGAGAGCAGTACTTC | NA | TRBD2 | TRBJ2-7 | TRBV20-1
CASSLSYGGYTEAFF | TGTGCCAGCAGTTTATCGTATGGTGGCTACACTGAAGCTTTCTTT | NA | NA | TRBJ1-1 | TRBV27
CASSQDRASGGRNEQFF | TGCGCCAGCAGCCAAGATCGGGCTAGCGGGGGGAGGAATGAGCAGTTCTTC | NA | TRBD2 | TRBJ2-1 | TRBV4-3
CASSFAGPTGELFF | TGTGCCAGCAGCTTTGCCGGTCCCACCGGGGAGCTGTTTTTT | NA | NA | TRBJ2-2 | TRBV27
CASSPGTAYGYTF | TGTGCCAGCAGCCCAGGGACAGCCTATGGCTACACCTTC | once | TRBD1 | TRBJ1-2 | TRBV7-2
CASSQQITGQGEKLFF | TGTGCCAGCAGTCAACAAATAACGGGTCAGGGGGAAAAACTGTTTTTT | NA | NA | TRBJ1-4 | TRBV28
CASSLSAPNSPLHF | TGTGCCAGCAGTTTATCAGCCCCCAATTCACCCCTCCACTTT | NA | NA | TRBJ1-6 | TRBV27
CASSPAEDYGYTF | TGCGCCAGCAGCCCGGCGGAGGACTATGGCTACACCTTC | NA | NA | TRBJ1-2 | TRBV4-1
CASRRALEGITEAFF | TGTGCCAGCAGGCGGGCCCTCGAAGGAATCACTGAAGCTTTCTTT | NA | NA | TRBJ1-1 | TRBV6-5
CASSPPGLRETQYF | TGTGCCAGCTCACCCCCGGGACTAAGGGAGACCCAGTACTTC | NA | TRBD2 | TRBJ2-5 | TRBV18
CASSYGGVSKNIQYF | TGTGCCAGCAGTTACGGTGGAGTATCGAAAAACATTCAGTACTTC | NA | NA | TRBJ2-4 | TRBV6-2/TRBV6-3
CASSQDWQAGELFF | TGTGCCAGCAGCCAAGACTGGCAAGCCGGGGAGCTGTTTTTT | NA | NA | TRBJ2-2 | TRBV3-1/TRBV3-2
CASIPGDRGGSEQYF | TGTGCCAGCATCCCGGGGGACAGGGGGGGTAGCGAGCAGTACTTC | NA | TRBD1 | TRBJ2-7 | TRBV6-6
CASSQGQGGYGYTF | TGCGCCAGCAGCCAAGGGCAGGGAGGCTATGGCTACACCTTC | NA | NA | TRBJ1-2 | TRBV4-1
CATSRVYRGDYEQYF | TGTGCCACCAGCAGAGTGTACAGGGGGGACTACGAGCAGTACTTC | NA | TRBD1 | TRBJ2-7 | TRBV15
CASSVVGQGNTEAFF | TGTGCCAGCAGCGTAGTAGGACAGGGGAACACTGAAGCTTTCTTT | NA | TRBD1 | TRBJ1-1 | TRBV9
CASSRSTGDTDTQYF | TGTGCCAGCTCACGAAGTACGGGGGACACAGATACGCAGTATTTT | NA | NA | TRBJ2-3 | TRBV18
CASSNTGTSGRDTQYF | TGTGCCAGCAGCAACACCGGGACTAGCGGTAGAGATACGCAGTATTTT | NA | TRBD2 | TRBJ2-3 | TRBV7-9
CASSEETGDQPQHF | TGTGCCAGCAGTGAAGAAACGGGAGATCAGCCCCAGCATTTT | NA | NA | TRBJ1-5 | TRBV2
CASRIAGVYEQYF | TGTGCCAGCAGGATAGCGGGAGTTTACGAGCAGTACTTC | NA | TRBD2 | TRBJ2-7 | TRBV6-5
CASSQPGQGAVYGYTF | TGTGCCAGCAGCCAACCGGGACAGGGAGCCGTCTATGGCTACACCTTC | few | TRBD1 | TRBJ1-2 | TRBV9
CASSSYYGYTF | TGTGCCAGCTCGAGTTACTATGGCTACACCTTC | NA | NA | TRBJ1-2 | TRBV6-5
CASSPARGDGYTF | TGTGCCAGTAGTCCAGCCCGAGGCGATGGCTACACCTTC | once | NA | TRBJ1-2 | TRBV19
CASSYRTENTGELFF | TGTGCCAGTAGTTACCGGACTGAGAACACCGGGGAGCTGTTTTTT | NA | NA | TRBJ2-2 | TRBV19
CASSYTGLAGAREQFF | TGTGCCAGCAGCTATACTGGACTAGCGGGAGCCCGGGAGCAGTTCTTC | NA | TRBD2 | TRBJ2-1 | TRBV13
CASSVQGRNTEAFF | TGTGCCAGCAGTGTTCAGGGGAGGAACACTGAAGCTTTCTTT | NA | NA | TRBJ1-1 | TRBV2
CASSFGLAGAYEQYF | TGTGCCAGCAGTTTCGGACTAGCGGGAGCTTACGAGCAGTACTTC | NA | TRBD2 | TRBJ2-7 | TRBV6-2/TRBV6-3
CASRDTGGGMNTEAFF | TGTGCCAGCAGAGATACAGGGGGCGGAATGAACACTGAAGCTTTCTTT | NA | TRBD1 | TRBJ1-1 | TRBV7-9
CASSLAGYTEAFF | TGTGCCAGCAGCTTAGCAGGGTATACTGAAGCTTTCTTT | NA | NA | TRBJ1-1 | TRBV11-2
CASGGQEYEQYF | TGTGCCAGCGGGGGACAGGAGTACGAGCAGTACTTC | NA | NA | TRBJ2-7 | TRBV21-1
CASSQGGDRVNEQYF | TGTGCCAGCAGCCAAGGGGGAGACAGGGTGAACGAGCAGTACTTC | NA | TRBD1 | TRBJ2-7 | TRBV14
CASSQVVLAGRYEQFF | TGTGCCAGCAGCCAAGTAGTACTAGCGGGAAGGTATGAGCAGTTCTTC | NA | TRBD2 | TRBJ2-1 | TRBV3-1/TRBV3-2
CAWSLGTGGSYEQYF | TGTGCCTGGAGCCTCGGGACAGGGGGTTCCTACGAGCAGTACTTC | NA | TRBD1 | TRBJ2-7 | TRBV30